This paragraph reports one T cell receptor (beta chain). Its antigen remains unidentified. This sample was taken from a study of T cells in Graves' hyperthyroidism and ophthalmopathy. Researchers amplified the TCR beta CDR3 regions from RNA transcripts. TCR CDR3 regions were first amplified by RT-PCR with HTBI primers. In TCRdb, the multiplex PCR reads were re-called with MiXCR into one record per CDR3 protein. The data hold around 600,000 distinct CDR3 sequences, with 15% to 20% observed a single time. The study's findings and limits: Ophthalmopathy, as predicted by the model, came a median around 6 months after the prediction.

Trimming removed 1 base from V and 4 bases from J, with 10 bases in between. There are 14 residues in the CDR3. This chain links TRBV12-3 or TRBV12-4 with TRBJ1-1, with D unclear. Sequencing was carried out using blood. The clonotype comes from a woman aged 40 to 50 with Graves' ophthalmopathy. The CDR3 nucleotides are TGTGCCAGCAGTTTAGAGGTAGTCGGCACTGAAGCTTTCTTT. Its translation is CASSLEVVGTEAFF.